This T cell receptor beta chain came from a study of T cells in localized non-small cell lung cancer. Regarding the study as a whole: Uninvolved adjacent lung had higher T cell clonality than tumor and all other tissues. In adjacent lung appeared a median approximately 61 of the top 100 tumor clones.

To note about this clone: Its antigen is as yet unknown.

The method was immunoSEQ multiplex PCR; TCRdb's version includes in-frame clones alone and lacks a portion of them. The sample contains 40,000 to 55,000 clones, around 81% of which appear only once. Trimming cost V 4 bases and J 7 bases, with 15 bases left between them. Germline values: CDR1 SGHTA, CDR2 FQGNSA. The CDR3 has 14 amino acids. The V gene is TRBV7-2, the J gene TRBJ2-3; perhaps TRBD1 as D (6 bases). The receptor was isolated from a man aged 35 to 70 with stage III lung adenocarcinoma. The sequencing used peripheral blood mononuclear cells, collected before any cancer treatment. CDR3: CASSSGTRRNTQYF. CDR3 DNA: TGTGCCAGCAGCTCTGGGACAAGGCGTAATACGCAGTATTTT.